This passage covers 14 T cell receptor beta chains from one sample sequenced in a study of blood T cell repertoires in COVID-19. Some clones are missing from TCRdb's copy, which holds only in-frame ones; the method was immunoSEQ multiplex PCR. In the table there are 85,000 to 95,000 clones, more than 75% of which are singletons. The sequenced material came from peripheral blood. The receptor source for this set is a human donor in a cohort sampled during active COVID-19.

The chain is built from TRBV7-8 and TRBJ2-1, with 7 bases that match TRBD2. This CDR3 has 14 amino acids. The germline CDR1 and CDR2 sequences are SGHVS and FQNEAQ. V gave up 5 bases and J gave up 7 bases; unmatched junction bases: 8. Here the CDR3 DNA reads TGTGCCAGCAGCCAGCGGCTCGGGGGGAATGAGCAGTTCTTC. It encodes CASSQRLGGNEQFF.

The chain is built from TRBV5-8 and TRBJ1-1, with unresolved D. Trimming removed 3 bases from V and 5 bases from J, with 8 bases in between. The CDR3 sequence is 12 residues long. CDR1 is SGHTS and CDR2 is YDEGEE in the germline V gene. The DNA of the CDR3 is TGTGCCAGCAGCTGGCGCGGTACTGAAGCTTTCTTT. Protein sequence: CASSWRGTEAFF.

The chain carries TRBV12-3 or TRBV12-4 and TRBJ1-1; D gene unclear. The length of the CDR3 is 12 residues. V was shortened by 5 bases and J by 1 base, with 5 bases between the two germline ends. CDR3 nucleotide sequence: TGTGCCAGCAGTGACAAGAACACTGAAGCTTTCTTT. Protein: CASSDKNTEAFF.

The chain couples TRBV19 to TRBJ2-7; 8 bases are shared with TRBD2. Germline lookup yields CDR1 LNHDA and CDR2 SQIVND (reference sequence). V trimming: 6 bases; J trimming: 2 bases; junction bases outside the gene matches: 6. This CDR3 spans 14 amino acids. DNA for the CDR3: TGTGCCAGTAGCCCGGGACTAGGTACCTACGAGCAGTACTTC. Protein: CASSPGLGTYEQYF. The full variable domain, rest sourced from reference TRBV19 and TRBJ2-7, is DGGITQSPKYLFRKEGQNVTLSCEQNLNHDAMYWYRQDPGQGLRLIYYSQIVNDFQKGDIAEGYSVSREKKESFPLTVTSAQKNPTAFYLCASSPGLGTYEQYFGPGTRLTVT.

The chain uses TRBV7-8 and TRBJ2-7; TRBD1 is a possible D gene (6 bases). V was cut by 3 bases and J by 6 bases, with 21 bases left in between. CDR1 is SGHVS and CDR2 is FQNEAQ in the germline V gene. The CDR3 runs 16 residues. CDR3 protein: CASSFLMVRVGGEQYF. The CDR3 nucleotides are TGTGCCAGCAGCTTCCTAATGGTGCGGGTAGGGGGCGAGCAGTACTTC.

The rearrangement joins TRBV2 to TRBJ1-2, with 7 nucleotides matching TRBD1. Germline assignment: CDR1 SNHLY and CDR2 FYNNEI. The junction had 8 bases not matched to a gene; V was cut back by 3 bases and J by 7 bases. The CDR3 sequence is 14 residues long. This CDR3 is CASSDGSGGGGYTF. CDR3 sequence (DNA): TGTGCCAGCAGTGATGGATCAGGGGGAGGTGGCTACACCTTC. Filled out from reference TRBV2 and TRBJ1-2, the complete variable domain reads EPEVTQTPSHQVTQMGQEVILRCVPISNHLYFYWYRQILGQKVEFLVSFYNNEISEKSEIFDDQFSVERPDGSNFTLKIRSTKLEDSAMYFCASSDGSGGGGYTFGSGTRLTVV.

The rearrangement uses TRBV18 and TRBJ1-5; maybe TRBD1 (5 bases). CDR3 length: 13 residues. The V gene's germline CDR1 is KGHSH and CDR2 LQKENI. The V and J ends lost 3 bases and 11 bases respectively, with 14 bases between them. This chain's CDR3 is CASSPDGGLAQHF. CDR3 coding DNA: TGTGCCAGCTCACCCGACGGGGGACTGGCCCAGCATTTT.

This chain links TRBV5-1 with TRBJ2-3; possible D gene TRBD1, 6 bases. The CDR3 is made up of 13 amino acids. Trimming stripped 4 bases from V and 10 bases from J, with 16 bases between. Germline V gene data show CDR1 as SGHRS and CDR2 as YFSETQ. CDR3 loop: CASSEIQGIAQYF. The CDR3, as DNA: TGCGCCAGCAGCGAGATCCAGGGGATTGCGCAGTATTTT.

The V and J genes are TRBV6-5 and TRBJ2-5; 8 bases are shared with TRBD1. Germline V lookup: CDR1 MNHEY, CDR2 SVGAGI. The length of the CDR3 is 13 residues. V shed 9 bases and J 6 bases; nucleotides not matched to a gene: 9. The CDR3 sequence is CASRTGRIKTQYF. In DNA form, the CDR3 reads TGTGCCAGTCGGACAGGGAGGATAAAGACCCAGTACTTC.

This clone was counted between two and nine times. The chain uses TRBV5-6 and TRBJ1-2; D is uncertain. The V and J ends lost 0 bases and 1 base respectively, with 10 bases between them. Per the germline V gene, CDR1 is SGHDT and CDR2 is YYEEEE. The CDR3 runs 15 residues. The CDR3 DNA sequence: TGTGCCAGCAGCTTGGGGCAGCGGAATAACTATGGCTACACCTTC. As protein: CASSLGQRNNYGYTF.

This sequence joins TRBV13 and TRBJ2-7, with 7 positions matching TRBD1. The V gene's germline CDR1 is PRHDT and CDR2 FYEKMQ (reference sequence). The V and J ends lost 2 bases and 5 bases, in that order; junction bases with no gene match: 3. This CDR3 is built from 13 residues. The CDR3 here is CASSLRGGDEQYF. Written as DNA, the CDR3 is TGTGCCAGCAGCTTAAGAGGGGGCGACGAGCAGTACTTC.

The chain recombines TRBV3-1 (or the pseudogene TRBV3-2) with TRBJ1-2; 9 positions match TRBD1. V gave up 4 bases and J gave up 6 bases; unmatched junction bases: 3. The CDR3 spans 13 residues. The germline V gene encodes CDR1 LGHDT and CDR2 YNNKEL (reference sequence). CDR3 nucleotide sequence: TGTGCCAGCAGCCCACAGGGGGCGGATGGCTACACCTTC. Residues: CASSPQGADGYTF.

The chain carries TRBV12-5 and TRBJ2-4, with unresolved D. The ends were cut back, 5 bases at V and 15 bases at J, with 11 bases in the middle. The CDR3 length is 10 residues. Germline V lookup: CDR1 LGHNT, CDR2 FRNRAP. The chain's CDR3 is CASGDGFLYF. The CDR3 DNA reads as TGTGCTAGTGGTGACGGGTTCCTGTACTTC.

This clone has more than one count but fewer than ten. The chain joins TRBV9 to TRBJ2-1, with a weak D call TRBD2 (6 bases). V lost 0 bases, J lost 8 bases, and 9 bases lay in between. There are 13 residues in the CDR3. CDR1 and CDR2 from the germline V gene are SGDLS and YYNGEE. The CDR3 bases are TGTGCCAGCAGCGTAGGCGGGGAGGATGAGCAGTTCTTC. This gives the protein CASSVGGEDEQFF.